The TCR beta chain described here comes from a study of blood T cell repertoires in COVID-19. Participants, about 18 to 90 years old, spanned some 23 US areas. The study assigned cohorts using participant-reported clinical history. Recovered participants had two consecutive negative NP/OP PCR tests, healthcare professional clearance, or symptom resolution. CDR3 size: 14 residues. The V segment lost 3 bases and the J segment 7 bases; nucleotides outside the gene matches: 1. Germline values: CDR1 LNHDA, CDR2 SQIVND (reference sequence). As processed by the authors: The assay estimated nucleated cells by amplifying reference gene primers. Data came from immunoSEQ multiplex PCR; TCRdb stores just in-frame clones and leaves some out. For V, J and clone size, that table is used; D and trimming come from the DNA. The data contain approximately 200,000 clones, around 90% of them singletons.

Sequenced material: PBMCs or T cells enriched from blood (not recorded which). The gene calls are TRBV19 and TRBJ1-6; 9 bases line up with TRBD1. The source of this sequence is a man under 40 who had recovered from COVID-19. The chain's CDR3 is CASSIGQGNSPLHF. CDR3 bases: TGTGCCAGTAGTATTGGACAGGGGAATTCACCCCTCCACTTT.